Listed below are T cell receptor beta chains from one sample, sequenced in a study of CD8+ T cells in alopecia areata. Clones were sequenced by immunoSEQ multiplex PCR, and TCRdb holds only the in-frame ones, with some missing. The top ten clones hold roughly 6.7% of a sample with 110,000 to 150,000 clones, around 60% of them seen once. The input for sequencing was CD4+ T cells sorted from blood, taken at week 0. These TCRs come from a human donor with alopecia areata. The CDR3 runs from the conserved cysteine through the conserved F or W. Each record gives: clone size, J gene, D gene, V gene, CDR3 protein, CDR3 DNA. D genes are given only for firm matches. Only part of the rows carry a size: once, few, many, or a class if the clone is expanded.

.	TRBJ1-2	TRBD1	TRBV7-9	CASSDAGQIYTF	TGTGCCAGCAGCGATGCGGGACAGATCTACACCTTC
few	TRBJ1-5	.	TRBV25-1	CASSENDRQPQHF	TGTGCCAGCAGTGAGAACGACAGACAGCCCCAGCATTTT
.	TRBJ2-1	TRBD2	TRBV5-1	CASSPSGGSYNEQFF	TGCGCCAGCAGCCCGAGCGGGGGGTCCTACAATGAGCAGTTCTTC
once	TRBJ1-6	TRBD1	TRBV27	CASSFNRGPPLHF	TGTGCCAGCAGTTTCAACAGGGGGCCCCCCCTCCACTTT
.	TRBJ2-3	.	TRBV7-2	CASSTRNTQYF	TGTGCCAGCAGCACTAGGAATACGCAGTATTTT
few	TRBJ1-1	.	TRBV23-1	CAKGAGDTEAFF	TGCGCCAAGGGCGCCGGGGACACTGAAGCTTTCTTT
few	TRBJ1-2	.	TRBV29-1	CSVADRPRDYGYTF	TGCAGCGTGGCCGACAGGCCGCGGGACTATGGCTACACCTTC
few	TRBJ2-7	.	TRBV10-3	CAISESGRRGGYEQYF	TGTGCCATCAGTGAGTCCGGCAGGCGAGGGGGTTACGAGCAGTACTTC
few	TRBJ2-7	.	TRBV18	CASSPPGLSYEQYF	TGTGCCAGCTCACCTCCGGGTCTATCCTACGAGCAGTACTTC
.	TRBJ2-7	.	TRBV7-9	CASSLGRPAGGYEQYF	TGTGCCAGCAGCTTAGGGAGACCAGCCGGGGGATACGAGCAGTACTTC
few	TRBJ2-1	TRBD1	TRBV10-3	CAISEPQGAKNEQFF	TGTGCCATCAGTGAGCCGCAGGGGGCAAAGAATGAGCAGTTCTTC
.	TRBJ2-1	TRBD2	TRBV2	CASRTQRGGYNEQFF	TGTGCCAGCAGGACTCAGCGGGGGGGCTACAATGAGCAGTTCTTC
.	TRBJ2-1	TRBD2	TRBV30	CAWTTQYGGLAAYNEQFF	TGTGCCTGGACGACTCAATACGGAGGACTAGCGGCTTACAATGAGCAGTTCTTC
.	TRBJ1-2	.	TRBV2	CASSEARVEGYTF	TGTGCCAGCAGTGAAGCCAGGGTTGAAGGCTACACCTTC
.	TRBJ1-3	.	TRBV2	CASSKEQGSGNTIYF	TGTGCCAGCAGTAAAGAACAAGGTTCTGGAAACACCATATATTTT
.	TRBJ1-2	.	TRBV10-3	CAISAYEGGYTF	TGTGCCATCAGTGCCTATGAGGGAGGCTACACCTTC
.	TRBJ1-5	.	TRBV30	CAWSGGTPSNQPQHF	TGTGCCTGGAGTGGAGGGACTCCAAGCAATCAGCCCCAGCATTTT
.	TRBJ2-5	.	TRBV7-6	CASSLQETQYF	TGTGCCAGCAGCTTACAAGAGACCCAGTACTTC
.	TRBJ1-4	.	TRBV5-1	CASSLNGVNEKLFF	TGCGCCAGCAGCTTGAACGGGGTTAATGAAAAACTGTTTTTT
.	TRBJ1-2	.	TRBV27	CASKSHQHYGYTF	TGTGCCAGCAAGAGTCATCAGCACTATGGCTACACCTTC
few	TRBJ1-3	.	TRBV9	CASSAPQSSGNTIYF	TGTGCCAGCAGCGCCCCTCAGAGCTCTGGAAACACCATATATTTT
.	TRBJ2-3	TRBD2	TRBV7-2	CASSFGGTKGDTQYF	TGTGCCAGCAGCTTTGGGGGGACTAAAGGAGATACGCAGTATTTT
.	TRBJ2-7	.	TRBV30	CAWSGGGGPYEQYF	TGTGCCTGGAGTGGAGGGGGGGGACCCTACGAGCAGTACTTC
.	TRBJ2-3	TRBD1	TRBV2	CASSVGQGAQYF	TGTGCCAGCAGTGTTGGACAGGGGGCGCAGTATTTT
few	TRBJ2-5	.	TRBV20-1	CSVGKQETQYF	TGCAGTGTAGGGAAACAAGAGACCCAGTACTTC
.	TRBJ2-5	.	TRBV2	CASRGLETQYF	TGTGCCAGCAGAGGTCTAGAGACCCAGTACTTC
many	TRBJ2-1	TRBD1	TRBV7-2	CASSSTGQEQFF	TGTGCCAGCAGCTCCACGGGACAGGAGCAGTTCTTC
few	TRBJ2-1	TRBD1	TRBV5-6	CASSLMTGIYNEQFF	TGTGCCAGCAGCTTGATGACAGGGATCTACAATGAGCAGTTCTTC
few	TRBJ2-7	TRBD1	TRBV6-5	CASSRGQGSYEQYF	TGTGCCAGCAGCCGAGGACAGGGGTCATACGAGCAGTACTTC
.	TRBJ1-5	.	TRBV19	CASSDYTGTNQPQHF	TGTGCCAGTAGTGATTACACCGGCACCAATCAGCCCCAGCATTTT
.	TRBJ2-7	.	TRBV7-9	CASSLVGGYSYEQYF	TGTGCCAGCAGCTTAGTAGGGGGGTACTCCTACGAGCAGTACTTC
few	TRBJ1-1	.	TRBV2	CASSEMGSTGGNTEAFF	TGTGCCAGCAGTGAAATGGGGTCCACAGGTGGGAACACTGAAGCTTTCTTT
.	TRBJ2-2	.	TRBV30	CAWTRGPSGTGELFF	TGTGCCTGGACTCGAGGGCCCAGCGGCACCGGGGAGCTGTTTTTT
.	TRBJ1-5	.	TRBV19	CASEEGRINQPQHF	TGTGCCAGTGAAGAGGGCCGGATCAATCAGCCCCAGCATTTT
.	TRBJ1-1	.	TRBV6-5	CASSPLSLSNTEAFF	TGTGCCAGCAGTCCCCTCTCGCTTTCGAACACTGAAGCTTTCTTT
.	TRBJ2-7	TRBD1	TRBV6-1	CASRDTGGAGEQYF	TGTGCCAGCAGAGATACAGGGGGCGCGGGGGAGCAGTACTTC
few	TRBJ2-1	.	TRBV5-6	CASSLRGAGNEQFF	TGTGCCAGCAGCTTGCGAGGGGCCGGCAATGAGCAGTTCTTC
.	TRBJ2-7	TRBD2	TRBV30	CALTLGGISYEQYF	TGTGCCTTAACCCTGGGGGGGATCTCCTACGAGCAGTACTTC
.	TRBJ1-1	TRBD1	TRBV30	CAWSVQGARSTEAFF	TGTGCCTGGAGTGTCCAGGGGGCGCGGAGTACTGAAGCTTTCTTT
.	TRBJ1-4	TRBD1	TRBV5-1	CASSSQGAGEKLFF	TGCGCCAGCAGCTCACAGGGGGCCGGCGAAAAACTGTTTTTT
.	TRBJ1-2	TRBD1	TRBV5-1	CASSPGGNYGYTF	TGCGCCAGCAGCCCAGGGGGCAACTATGGCTACACCTTC
.	TRBJ2-3	TRBD2	TRBV9	CASSIRTSADTQYF	TGTGCCAGCAGCATTCGGACTAGCGCAGATACGCAGTATTTT
.	TRBJ1-6	.	TRBV30	CAWNQGSGSPLHF	TGTGCCTGGAATCAGGGCTCAGGTTCACCCCTCCACTTT
.	TRBJ2-5	.	TRBV6-1	CASSGGLETQYF	TGTGCCAGCAGTGGGGGCTTGGAGACCCAGTACTTC
.	TRBJ2-7	.	TRBV30	CAWTRQSYEQYF	TGTGCCTGGACGAGGCAGTCCTACGAGCAGTACTTC
.	TRBJ1-2	TRBD1	TRBV5-6	CASSLTGDLTRAF	TGTGCCAGCAGTCTTACAGGGGACCTAACTCGGGCCTTC
.	TRBJ2-5	.	TRBV9	CASSVGRAQETQYF	TGTGCCAGCAGCGTAGGTAGGGCCCAAGAGACCCAGTACTTC
.	TRBJ1-6	.	TRBV7-2	CASSLDTNNSPLHF	TGTGCCAGCAGCTTAGACACCAATAATTCACCCCTCCACTTT
once	TRBJ2-7	.	TRBV30	CAWSVGTPGLYEQYF	TGTGCCTGGAGTGTGGGTACACCGGGCCTATACGAGCAGTACTTC